This TCR beta chain was obtained from a study of beta chain features in type 1 diabetes. Overall study context: Sorted cells from all samples, numbering approximately 100 million, were examined.

The CDR3 runs 11 residues. V dropped 2 bases and J dropped 6 bases, with 7 bases sitting between them. Germline V gives CDR1 DFQATT, CDR2 SNEGSKA (reference sequence). Every isolated RNA sample was fully reverse transcribed, so sequencing captured expressed TCRB transcripts. Method: immunoSEQ multiplex PCR; TCRdb's copy keeps in-frame clones and lacks some. The data contain over 300,000 clones, under 8.5% of them seen just once; the ten biggest clones take up less than 0.5%. This clone was seen more than once but under ten times. Its specificity is unknown. Purity (above 95%) was reached by all sorted populations. Overall study results and limits: Whether HLA type affects TCRB rearrangement stayed undetermined in the present work. High-TCR-expressing cells could be over-represented by cDNA sequencing.

The TCR sequence derives from a woman between 18 and 30 years old in good health. Sequencing input: central memory CD4+ T cells from blood. The chain has TRBV20-1 and TRBJ1-1, with D unresolved. The CDR3 sequence is CSARSYAEAFF. The CDR3 DNA follows: TGCAGTGCTAGATCATATGCTGAAGCTTTCTTT.